This T cell receptor beta chain was documented in a study of cytomegalovirus exposure and HLA in healthy donors. PCR involved 60 Vbeta and 13 Jbeta primers. Measured with immunoSEQ multiplex PCR; TCRdb has only the in-frame clones, and not every one. The listing records 65,000 to 90,000 clones. This CDR3 contains 19 residues. Germline V lookup: CDR1 SEHNR, CDR2 FQNEAQ (reference sequence). V lost 5 bases and J lost 0, with 20 bases in between. Specimen: PBMCs. This receptor was identified in a man aged 40-55 years in good health and CMV-seronegative. The rearrangement uses TRBV7-9 and TRBJ2-6; a possible D gene is TRBD1 (5 bases). CDR3 sequence (DNA): TGTGCCAGCAGCCTCTATAGACAGTTTCCCCTCTCTGGGGCCAACGTCCTGACTTTC. Amino acids: CASSLYRQFPLSGANVLTF.